Sequencing of this T cell receptor beta chain was carried out in a study of cytomegalovirus exposure and HLA in healthy donors. Per germline, CDR1 SGDLS and CDR2 YYNGEE. The CDR3 is 15 residues long. Researchers ran the PCR with 60 Vbeta and 13 Jbeta primers. Assay: immunoSEQ multiplex PCR; the TCRdb copy retains only in-frame clones and omits some. The sample totals about 160,000 clones; its top ten clones hold 1.5% to 2%. The TCR was taken from a woman between 45 and 65 years old in good health and CMV-seronegative. Sample: PBMCs. The chain has TRBV9 and TRBJ2-5; possible D gene TRBD2, 7 bases. The tail of the sequence fits TRBJ2-7 better, so the J call may be wrong. The CDR3 sequence: CASSPQRDTSYEQYF. The CDR3 DNA is TGTGCCAGCAGCCCCCAGCGGGACACCTCCTACGAGCAGTACTTC.